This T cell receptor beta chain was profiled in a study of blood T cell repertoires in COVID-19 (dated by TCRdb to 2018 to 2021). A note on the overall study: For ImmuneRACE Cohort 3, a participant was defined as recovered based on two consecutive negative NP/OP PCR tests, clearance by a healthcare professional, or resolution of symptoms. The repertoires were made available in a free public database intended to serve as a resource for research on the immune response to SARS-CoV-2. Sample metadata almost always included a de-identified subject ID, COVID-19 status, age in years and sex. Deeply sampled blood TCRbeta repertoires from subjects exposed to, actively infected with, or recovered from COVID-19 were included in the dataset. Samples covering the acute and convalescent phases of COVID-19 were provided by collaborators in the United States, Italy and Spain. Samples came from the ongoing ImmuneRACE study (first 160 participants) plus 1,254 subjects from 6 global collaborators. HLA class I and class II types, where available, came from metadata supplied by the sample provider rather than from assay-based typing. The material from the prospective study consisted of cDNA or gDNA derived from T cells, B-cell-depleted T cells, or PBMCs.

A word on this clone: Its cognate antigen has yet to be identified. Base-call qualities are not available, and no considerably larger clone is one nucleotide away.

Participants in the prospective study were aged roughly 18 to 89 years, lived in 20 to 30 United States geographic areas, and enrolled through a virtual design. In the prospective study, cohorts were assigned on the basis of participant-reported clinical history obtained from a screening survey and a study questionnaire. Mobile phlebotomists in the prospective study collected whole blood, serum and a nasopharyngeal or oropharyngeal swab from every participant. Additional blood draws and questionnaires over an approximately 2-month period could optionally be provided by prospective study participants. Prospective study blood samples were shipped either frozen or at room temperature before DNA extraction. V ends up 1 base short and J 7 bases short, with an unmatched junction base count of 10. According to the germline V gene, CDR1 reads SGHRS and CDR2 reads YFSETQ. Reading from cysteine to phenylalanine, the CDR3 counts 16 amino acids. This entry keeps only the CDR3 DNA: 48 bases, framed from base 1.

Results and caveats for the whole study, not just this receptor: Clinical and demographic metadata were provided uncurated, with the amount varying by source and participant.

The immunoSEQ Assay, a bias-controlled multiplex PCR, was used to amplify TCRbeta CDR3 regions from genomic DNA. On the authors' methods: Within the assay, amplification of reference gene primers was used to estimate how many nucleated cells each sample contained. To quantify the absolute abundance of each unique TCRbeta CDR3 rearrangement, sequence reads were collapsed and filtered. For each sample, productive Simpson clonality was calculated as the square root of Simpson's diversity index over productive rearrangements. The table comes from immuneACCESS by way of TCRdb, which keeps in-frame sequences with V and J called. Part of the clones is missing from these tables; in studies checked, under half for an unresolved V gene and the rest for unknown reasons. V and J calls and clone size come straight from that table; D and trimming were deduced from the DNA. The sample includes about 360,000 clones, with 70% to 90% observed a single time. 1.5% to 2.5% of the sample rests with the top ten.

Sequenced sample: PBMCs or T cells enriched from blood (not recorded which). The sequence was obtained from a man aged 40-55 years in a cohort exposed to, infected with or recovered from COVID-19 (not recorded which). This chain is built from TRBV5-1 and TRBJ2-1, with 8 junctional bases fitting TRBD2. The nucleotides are TGCGCCAGCAGCTTGCTGTTGCGGGGCGGGGGGAATGAGCAGTTCTTC. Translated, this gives CASSLLLRGGGNEQFF.